The TCR beta chain described here comes from a study of spatial heterogeneity in lung cancer. Across the study: A consistent excess of beta-chain over alpha-chain sequences was detected. TCR and UMI combinations that were unique each appeared, on average, more than ten times in raw reads.

This clonotype showed up just a few times. The library was prepared for alpha chains; this beta chain is a stray read, so its frequency means little. TCR cDNA molecules each had a unique molecular identifier. One entry per CDR3 protein results from TCRdb running MiXCR on the 5' RACE reads. The sample carries about 13,000 distinct CDR3 sequences, 5% to 6% recorded once. CDR1 is SGHRS and CDR2 is YFSETQ in the germline V gene. CDR3 length: 15 amino acids. J was trimmed by 2 bases and V by 4 bases; bases with no gene match: 6. Time point noted: sample taken at primary tumor resection. Unsorted tumor, nontumor lung tissue or cryopreserved PBMC supplied the whole RNA.

This TCR came from a human donor with early-stage non-small cell lung cancer. The chain joins TRBV5-1 to TRBJ1-3, with 7 bases matching TRBD1. The material sequenced was lung tumor tissue, taken at surgery. The CDR3 spells CASSMQQGPGNTIYF. The CDR3 coding sequence is TGCGCCAGCAGCATGCAACAGGGGCCTGGAAACACCATATATTTT.